Listed below are T cell receptor beta chains from one sample, sequenced in a study of blood T cell repertoires in COVID-19. Sequencing was performed with immunoSEQ multiplex PCR; in TCRdb, only in-frame clones are kept and a portion is missing. The table lists under 40,000 clones, about 93% of them singletons. Sequences were obtained from peripheral blood. These receptors all come from a human donor in a cohort sampled during active COVID-19. The CDR3 runs from the conserved cysteine through the conserved F or W. A D gene is named only where the DNA matches it firmly. Not all rows give a size; the values are once, few, many and, for expanded clones, a class.

d_gene: NA
abundance: NA
v_gene: TRBV9
j_gene: TRBJ2-1
CDR3nt: TGTGCCAGCAGCGTCACAGGGACCTCCTACAATGAGCAGTTCTTC
CDR3aa: CASSVTGTSYNEQFF

d_gene: NA
abundance: NA
v_gene: TRBV27
j_gene: TRBJ1-4
CDR3nt: TGTGCCAGCAACCTCTCGGGGGGACCTAATGAAAAACTGTTTTTT
CDR3aa: CASNLSGGPNEKLFF

d_gene: TRBD1
abundance: NA
v_gene: TRBV7-2
j_gene: TRBJ2-1
CDR3nt: TGTGCCAGCAGCTTATCAACAGGGGGCAATGAGCAGTTCTTC
CDR3aa: CASSLSTGGNEQFF

d_gene: TRBD2
abundance: NA
v_gene: TRBV7-8
j_gene: TRBJ2-3
CDR3nt: TGTGCCAGCAGCTTAGCCTATAGGACTAGCGGGAAAACAGATACGCAGTATTTT
CDR3aa: CASSLAYRTSGKTDTQYF

d_gene: TRBD1
abundance: NA
v_gene: TRBV3-1/TRBV3-2
j_gene: TRBJ1-4
CDR3nt: TGTGCCAGCAGCCAAGTCCCGGGACAGGGTACGACCTCGTACGGTGAAAAACTGTTTTTT
CDR3aa: CASSQVPGQGTTSYGEKLFF

d_gene: NA
abundance: NA
v_gene: TRBV9
j_gene: TRBJ2-2
CDR3nt: TGTGCCAGCAGCGAACCCAGGGGTTCCGGGGAGCTGTTTTTT
CDR3aa: CASSEPRGSGELFF

d_gene: TRBD1
abundance: few
v_gene: TRBV19
j_gene: TRBJ1-5
CDR3nt: TGTGCCAGTAGTACCCAGACAGGGGCCTACAATCAGCCCCAGCATTTT
CDR3aa: CASSTQTGAYNQPQHF

d_gene: NA
abundance: NA
v_gene: TRBV10-1
j_gene: TRBJ1-1
CDR3nt: TGCGCCAGCAGTGAGTTTTTAGAGAACACTGAAGCTTTCTTT
CDR3aa: CASSEFLENTEAFF

d_gene: TRBD2
abundance: NA
v_gene: TRBV5-8
j_gene: TRBJ2-1
CDR3nt: TGTGCCAGCAGCTTTAGGACTAGCGGGAGGGCCGGGGAGCAGTTCTTC
CDR3aa: CASSFRTSGRAGEQFF

d_gene: NA
abundance: NA
v_gene: TRBV7-9
j_gene: TRBJ1-4
CDR3nt: TGTGCCAGCAGCTTTAAGACGGGAGCTAATGAAAAACTGTTTTTT
CDR3aa: CASSFKTGANEKLFF

d_gene: NA
abundance: NA
v_gene: TRBV28
j_gene: TRBJ2-5
CDR3nt: TGTGCCAGCAGTTTAAGAGGGTCACAGACCCAGTACTTC
CDR3aa: CASSLRGSQTQYF

d_gene: NA
abundance: few
v_gene: TRBV6-5
j_gene: TRBJ2-7
CDR3nt: TGTGCCAGCGGGCCGACAGGGACTCCCTACGAGCAGTACTTC
CDR3aa: CASGPTGTPYEQYF

d_gene: NA
abundance: NA
v_gene: TRBV5-1
j_gene: TRBJ2-2
CDR3nt: TGCGCCAGCAGCTTGAATAGCGTTGGCGGGGAGCTGTTTTTT
CDR3aa: CASSLNSVGGELFF

d_gene: TRBD2
abundance: once
v_gene: TRBV19
j_gene: TRBJ2-7
CDR3nt: TGTGCCAGTAGTGGAGGGACTAGCGGGTTTCGGAGAGGGTACGAGCAGTACTTC
CDR3aa: CASSGGTSGFRRGYEQYF

d_gene: TRBD2
abundance: few
v_gene: TRBV10-2
j_gene: TRBJ2-2
CDR3nt: TGCGCCAGCAGTAAGGCGGGAGCTCGTGTCGGGGAGCTGTTTTTT
CDR3aa: CASSKAGARVGELFF

d_gene: NA
abundance: NA
v_gene: TRBV27
j_gene: TRBJ1-5
CDR3nt: TGTGCCAGCAGTTTTACAGGGCAGCCCCAGCATTTT
CDR3aa: CASSFTGQPQHF

d_gene: TRBD2
abundance: NA
v_gene: TRBV14
j_gene: TRBJ2-3
CDR3nt: TGTGCCAGCAGCCATTGGGGTCTAGCGGGGGTCACAGATACGCAGTATTTT
CDR3aa: CASSHWGLAGVTDTQYF

d_gene: NA
abundance: NA
v_gene: TRBV27
j_gene: TRBJ1-4
CDR3nt: TGTGCCAGCAGTTTAAGGAGAAATGAAAAACTGTTTTTT
CDR3aa: CASSLRRNEKLFF

d_gene: TRBD1
abundance: NA
v_gene: TRBV29-1
j_gene: TRBJ2-7
CDR3nt: TGCAGCGTTAATACCAGACAGGGCAGCTCCTACGAGCAGTACTTC
CDR3aa: CSVNTRQGSSYEQYF

d_gene: NA
abundance: NA
v_gene: TRBV28
j_gene: TRBJ1-2
CDR3nt: TGTGCCAGCAGTCCCCGGTCCCTGTATGGCTACACCTTC
CDR3aa: CASSPRSLYGYTF

d_gene: NA
abundance: NA
v_gene: TRBV19
j_gene: TRBJ2-3
CDR3nt: TGTGCCAGTAGTACTTCGGGGGATACCGCAGATACGCAGTATTTT
CDR3aa: CASSTSGDTADTQYF

d_gene: TRBD1
abundance: NA
v_gene: TRBV28
j_gene: TRBJ1-5
CDR3nt: TGTGCCAGCAGTTTACTCACAGGGGGCTCGGACAATCAGCCCCAGCATTTT
CDR3aa: CASSLLTGGSDNQPQHF

d_gene: TRBD2
abundance: NA
v_gene: TRBV6-5
j_gene: TRBJ2-1
CDR3nt: TGTGCCAGCAGTTACGGAGCGGGGAGCTACAATGAGCAGTTCTTC
CDR3aa: CASSYGAGSYNEQFF

d_gene: NA
abundance: NA
v_gene: TRBV3-1/TRBV3-2
j_gene: TRBJ1-5
CDR3nt: TGTGCCAGCAGCATACAGGAACGGCAGCCCCAGCATTTT
CDR3aa: CASSIQERQPQHF

d_gene: TRBD2
abundance: NA
v_gene: TRBV5-4
j_gene: TRBJ2-5
CDR3nt: TGTGCCAGCAGCCCAACTAGCGGGAGGGCTGGAGAGACCCAGTACTTC
CDR3aa: CASSPTSGRAGETQYF

d_gene: NA
abundance: NA
v_gene: TRBV29-1
j_gene: TRBJ2-2
CDR3nt: TGCAGCGTCCCGTTAACGAACACCGGGGAGCTGTTTTTT
CDR3aa: CSVPLTNTGELFF

d_gene: TRBD2
abundance: once
v_gene: TRBV7-2
j_gene: TRBJ2-7
CDR3nt: TGTGCCAGCAGTTCTCCGGGACTAGGGACCTACGAGCAGTACTTC
CDR3aa: CASSSPGLGTYEQYF

d_gene: NA
abundance: NA
v_gene: TRBV3-1/TRBV3-2
j_gene: TRBJ1-1
CDR3nt: TGTGCCAGCAGCCAAGTGGGCTCTGAAGCTTTCTTT
CDR3aa: CASSQVGSEAFF

d_gene: TRBD1
abundance: NA
v_gene: TRBV5-1
j_gene: TRBJ1-3
CDR3nt: TGCGCCAGCAGCTTAGGACAGGGGGGTCACACCATATATTTT
CDR3aa: CASSLGQGGHTIYF

d_gene: TRBD1
abundance: NA
v_gene: TRBV7-8
j_gene: TRBJ2-4
CDR3nt: TGTGCCAGCAGTCAAATCCCGGGACAGGGGGTAGCCAAAAACATTCAGTACTTC
CDR3aa: CASSQIPGQGVAKNIQYF

d_gene: NA
abundance: NA
v_gene: TRBV27
j_gene: TRBJ2-3
CDR3nt: TGTGCCAGCAGTTTATGGGCCGGGAGTACAGATACGCAGTATTTT
CDR3aa: CASSLWAGSTDTQYF

d_gene: NA
abundance: NA
v_gene: TRBV6-6
j_gene: TRBJ2-3
CDR3nt: TGTGCCAGCAGTTACTCAACAGGGCGAGCAGATACGCAGTATTTT
CDR3aa: CASSYSTGRADTQYF

d_gene: TRBD1
abundance: NA
v_gene: TRBV10-2
j_gene: TRBJ1-6
CDR3nt: TGCGCCAGCAGCGCAGACAGGGGCTCCTATAATTCACCCCTCCACTTT
CDR3aa: CASSADRGSYNSPLHF

d_gene: NA
abundance: once
v_gene: TRBV6-1
j_gene: TRBJ2-1
CDR3nt: TGTGCCAGCAGTGATAGGAGGAATGAGCAGTTCTTC
CDR3aa: CASSDRRNEQFF

d_gene: NA
abundance: NA
v_gene: TRBV27
j_gene: TRBJ2-1
CDR3nt: TGTGCCAGCACCTCGGGGAGCTCCTACAATGAGCAGTTCTTC
CDR3aa: CASTSGSSYNEQFF

d_gene: NA
abundance: once
v_gene: TRBV5-1
j_gene: TRBJ2-1
CDR3nt: TGCGCCAGCAGGGGGGACACTAGTACCAATGAGCAGTTCTTC
CDR3aa: CASRGDTSTNEQFF

d_gene: NA
abundance: NA
v_gene: TRBV7-9
j_gene: TRBJ2-1
CDR3nt: TGTGCCAGCAGCTTAGGGGGCTCCGGCTACAATGAGCAGTTCTTC
CDR3aa: CASSLGGSGYNEQFF

d_gene: NA
abundance: once
v_gene: TRBV12-3/TRBV12-4
j_gene: TRBJ2-7
CDR3nt: TGTGCCAGCAGTGCGGGGTACTACGAGCAGTACTTC
CDR3aa: CASSAGYYEQYF

d_gene: TRBD2
abundance: NA
v_gene: TRBV29-1
j_gene: TRBJ2-1
CDR3nt: TGCAGCGTTGAAGCCCCTAGCGGGAGGATAAGTGAGCAGTTCTTC
CDR3aa: CSVEAPSGRISEQFF

d_gene: NA
abundance: NA
v_gene: TRBV6-5
j_gene: TRBJ1-3
CDR3nt: TGTGCCAGCAGTCAGTATAACAGGGCAGGCACCATATATTTT
CDR3aa: CASSQYNRAGTIYF

d_gene: TRBD1
abundance: NA
v_gene: TRBV24-1
j_gene: TRBJ2-7
CDR3nt: TGTGCCACCAGTGATCCCCGGGACAGCTACAACTCCTACGAGCAGTACTTC
CDR3aa: CATSDPRDSYNSYEQYF

d_gene: TRBD1
abundance: NA
v_gene: TRBV7-9
j_gene: TRBJ2-1
CDR3nt: TGTGCCAGCAGCTCCGACCTGGGACAGTCCGGGAATGAGCAGTTCTTC
CDR3aa: CASSSDLGQSGNEQFF

d_gene: NA
abundance: once
v_gene: TRBV11-2
j_gene: TRBJ2-7
CDR3nt: TGTGCCAGCAGCTTGGGCGGGCGCTTCTCCTACGAGCAGTACTTC
CDR3aa: CASSLGGRFSYEQYF

d_gene: NA
abundance: NA
v_gene: TRBV19
j_gene: TRBJ2-5
CDR3nt: TGTGCCAGTAGTATCATCGGCGGCCAAGAGACCCAGTACTTC
CDR3aa: CASSIIGGQETQYF

d_gene: NA
abundance: NA
v_gene: TRBV5-6
j_gene: TRBJ2-5
CDR3nt: TGTGCCAGCAGACCCATGACAGTTTACCAAGAGACCCAGTACTTC
CDR3aa: CASRPMTVYQETQYF

d_gene: NA
abundance: NA
v_gene: TRBV7-3
j_gene: TRBJ1-2
CDR3nt: TGTGCCAGCAGCCCTTACGCGGGGGACGATGGCTACACCTTC
CDR3aa: CASSPYAGDDGYTF

d_gene: NA
abundance: NA
v_gene: TRBV7-9
j_gene: TRBJ1-1
CDR3nt: TGTGCCAGCAGCTTAATACCGGGTTACACTGAAGCTTTCTTT
CDR3aa: CASSLIPGYTEAFF

d_gene: NA
abundance: NA
v_gene: TRBV30
j_gene: TRBJ1-5
CDR3nt: TGTGCCTGGGATCCCTCGGGGTTCAATCAGCCCCAGCATTTT
CDR3aa: CAWDPSGFNQPQHF

d_gene: NA
abundance: NA
v_gene: TRBV9
j_gene: TRBJ2-1
CDR3nt: TGTGCCAGCAGCGTAGTGCGAGACCGGAGCTCCTACAATGAGCAGTTCTTC
CDR3aa: CASSVVRDRSSYNEQFF

d_gene: NA
abundance: NA
v_gene: TRBV10-3
j_gene: TRBJ2-7
CDR3nt: TGTGCCATCAGTGATCGAGGGAGCCTACCTTACGAGCAGTACTTC
CDR3aa: CAISDRGSLPYEQYF

d_gene: NA
abundance: NA
v_gene: TRBV2
j_gene: TRBJ1-3
CDR3nt: TGTGCCAGCAGTGGTCAGGGCTACTCTGGAAACACCATATATTTT
CDR3aa: CASSGQGYSGNTIYF

d_gene: NA
abundance: NA
v_gene: TRBV7-2
j_gene: TRBJ2-3
CDR3nt: TGTGCCAGCAGCTTAGACTCAGATACGCAGTATTTT
CDR3aa: CASSLDSDTQYF

d_gene: NA
abundance: few
v_gene: TRBV20-1
j_gene: TRBJ2-5
CDR3nt: TGCAGTGCTAGTGATTCTAGCTTACAGACCCAGTACTTC
CDR3aa: CSASDSSLQTQYF

d_gene: NA
abundance: NA
v_gene: TRBV24-1
j_gene: TRBJ1-1
CDR3nt: TGTGCCACCCAGGGGAACACTGAAGCTTTCTTT
CDR3aa: CATQGNTEAFF

d_gene: NA
abundance: few
v_gene: TRBV6-6
j_gene: TRBJ1-1
CDR3nt: TGTGCCAGCATTCATTTGGAGGGCGCCACTGAAGCTTTCTTT
CDR3aa: CASIHLEGATEAFF

d_gene: TRBD1
abundance: NA
v_gene: TRBV28
j_gene: TRBJ1-2
CDR3nt: TGTGCCAGCAGAGGACAGGGGGCGGGTGGCTACACCTTC
CDR3aa: CASRGQGAGGYTF

d_gene: TRBD1
abundance: NA
v_gene: TRBV7-8
j_gene: TRBJ1-2
CDR3nt: TGTGCCAGCAGCGCGGGACAGGGGGCTCGTGGCTACACCTTC
CDR3aa: CASSAGQGARGYTF

d_gene: NA
abundance: NA
v_gene: TRBV7-8
j_gene: TRBJ2-7
CDR3nt: TGTGCCATCCGTGAGGGGGATTTCGAGCAGTACTTC
CDR3aa: CAIREGDFEQYF

d_gene: NA
abundance: NA
v_gene: TRBV20-1
j_gene: TRBJ2-2
CDR3nt: TGCAGTGCTAGTACCACCAGGGTGAACACCGGGGAGCTGTTTTTT
CDR3aa: CSASTTRVNTGELFF

d_gene: NA
abundance: NA
v_gene: TRBV25-1
j_gene: TRBJ1-1
CDR3nt: TGTGCCAGCAGTGAATCGGAGGGATCGCGGAACACTGAAGCTTTCTTT
CDR3aa: CASSESEGSRNTEAFF